This T cell receptor (beta chain) was profiled in a study of T cells in localized non-small cell lung cancer. CDR1 is ENHRY and CDR2 is SYGVKD in the germline V gene. The length of the CDR3 is 11 residues. V was trimmed by 10 bases and J by 1 base, leaving 5 bases between them. General study points: Analysis by sequencing included only one tumor region, so heterogeneity remains possible. Uninvolved adjacent lung showed the highest T cell clonality, exceeding tumor.

Only in-frame clones appear in the TCRdb table, and some are missing; sequencing was by immunoSEQ multiplex PCR. This sample has 20,000 to 30,000 clones, with 81% found just once. With regard to this clone: Its specificity is unknown.

Sequenced material: peripheral blood, taken before any cancer treatment. The chain joins TRBV10-3 to TRBJ1-3; D gene unclear. The TCR originated in a man aged 40-75 years with stage III squamous cell lung carcinoma. The CDR3 reads CATGSGNTIYF. CDR3 DNA: TGTGCCACGGGGTCTGGAAACACCATATATTTT.